The entry that follows covers one T cell receptor beta chain sequence. The CDR3 has 15 amino acids. Per germline, CDR1 MDHEN and CDR2 SYDVKM. The trim removed 6 bases at V and 7 bases at J, leaving 11 bases unmatched. This sample is drawn from a study of blood T cell repertoires in COVID-19. Study summary: Samples taken during acute and convalescent COVID-19 were collected in the United States, Italy and Spain.

The table came from immunoSEQ multiplex PCR; TCRdb's copy has only in-frame clones and leaves some out. The sample holds some 170,000 clones; around 80% are singletons and the top ten take approximately 19%. The sample was peripheral blood. V and J are TRBV28 and TRBJ1-5; 8 bases are a match to TRBD1. The sequence was obtained from a woman older than 75 with acute or convalescent COVID-19. This chain's CDR3 is CASSFAGQGGQPQHF. DNA for the CDR3: TGTGCCAGCAGCTTCGCCGGACAGGGCGGACAGCCCCAGCATTTT.